This is a list of T cell receptor beta chains from one sample in a study of CD8 T cells in ankylosing spondylitis. TCRdb reanalysed the 5' RACE reads using MiXCR and keeps one entry per CDR3 protein. The data contain 380,000 or so distinct CDR3 sequences, approximately 22% of them singletons. Sequencing used blood, either unsorted or a sorted T cell fraction (not recorded which). These receptors came from a male donor with ankylosing spondylitis or in good health (not recorded which). The CDR3 runs from the conserved cysteine through the conserved F or W. The D gene is left open where the match is weak. Clone size is not always given. Where it is, it says once, few, many or a class for expanded clones.

d_call	v_call	j_call	clone_size	cdr3_nt	cdr3_aa
.	TRBV7-9	TRBJ2-7	.	TGTGCCAGCAGCTCACATCGGGACCGACCATCCTACGAGCAGTACTTC	CASSSHRDRPSYEQYF
.	TRBV11-1	TRBJ2-1	few	TGTGCCAGCAGCCATCCCAGGGACCGGGCCCCGCACTCCTACAATGAGCAGTTCTTC	CASSHPRDRAPHSYNEQFF
.	TRBV7-6	TRBJ2-2	few	TGTGCCAGCAGCTTAGAGCGGCTGCAGCCCGGGGAGCTGTTTTTT	CASSLERLQPGELFF
TRBD1	TRBV7-9	TRBJ2-1	.	TGTGCCAGCAGCCGTACTGGGACAGGGGGCGAGAATGAGCAGTTCTTC	CASSRTGTGGENEQFF
.	TRBV29-1	TRBJ2-1	many	TGCAGCGTTGAAGACCCCCTGGAGGGTTTCTACAATGAGCAGTTCTTC	CSVEDPLEGFYNEQFF
.	TRBV25-1	TRBJ2-7	few	TGTGCCAGCAGTGAGCGTCTTCCCTCGCGGGAGCAGTACTTC	CASSERLPSREQYF
.	TRBV7-9	TRBJ2-6	.	TGTGCCAGCAGCACAACAGCTTCTGGGGCCAACGTCCTGACTTTC	CASSTTASGANVLTF
.	TRBV15	TRBJ2-1	.	TGTGCCACCAGCGGATACCGGGCCTCCTACAATGAGCAGTTCTTC	CATSGYRASYNEQFF
.	TRBV2	TRBJ2-3	few	TGTGCCAGCAGTGACGTGGGGGCAGGGTGGACTAGCACAGATACGCAGTATTTT	CASSDVGAGWTSTDTQYF
.	TRBV4-1	TRBJ2-7	few	TGCGCCAGCAGCCAATCCGACAGCTACGAGCAGTACTTC	CASSQSDSYEQYF
.	TRBV27	TRBJ2-3	few	TGTGCCAGCAGCCAGGACAGTACCACAGATACGCAGTATTTT	CASSQDSTTDTQYF
TRBD1	TRBV6-1	TRBJ2-2	few	TGTGCCAGCAGCGACCAGGGACAGGGTCGGACCGGGGAGCTGTTTTTT	CASSDQGQGRTGELFF
TRBD2	TRBV4-1	TRBJ2-2	few	TGCGCCAGCGGGACTAGCGGGGCGAACACCGGGGAGCTGTTTTTT	CASGTSGANTGELFF
.	TRBV7-8	TRBJ2-7	.	TGTGCCAGCAGCTTCGGGACATGGGGATCCTACGAGCAGTACTTC	CASSFGTWGSYEQYF
.	TRBV7-9	TRBJ2-7	.	TGTGCCAGCAGCCCAAGGGTAGGCGGTTCCTACGAGCAGTACTTC	CASSPRVGGSYEQYF
TRBD2	TRBV12-3/TRBV12-4	TRBJ2-1	.	TGTACCAGCAGTTTGGGACTAGCGGGGGTTCCCGACCGGTACAATGAGCAGTTCTTC	CTSSLGLAGVPDRYNEQFF
.	TRBV7-2	TRBJ2-3	.	TGTGCCAGCAGCCCGTTTCAGGAATCTCCCACAGATACGCAGTATTTT	CASSPFQESPTDTQYF
.	TRBV11-2	TRBJ2-7	few	TGTGCCAGCAGCTCCGTAGGGAGACCTTACGAGCAGTACTTC	CASSSVGRPYEQYF
TRBD2	TRBV30	TRBJ2-1	few	TGTGCCTGGAGTGTACTCCGGGCTAGCGGGTCGTACAATGAGCAGTTCTTC	CAWSVLRASGSYNEQFF
.	TRBV5-6	TRBJ2-7	.	TGTGCCAGCAGGGGCCTAGGTCCCGAGCAGTACTTC	CASRGLGPEQYF
TRBD1	TRBV5-5	TRBJ2-7	few	TGTGCCAGCAGACCTCGACAGGGACAAGACGAGCAGTACTTC	CASRPRQGQDEQYF
TRBD2	TRBV7-9	TRBJ2-1	few	TGTGCCAGCAGTGGGGAGGTAGCGGGGGGGCCCTACAATGAGCAGTTCTTC	CASSGEVAGGPYNEQFF
.	TRBV20-1	TRBJ2-7	.	TGCAGTGCTCGGGGGATTCTCTCCTACGAGCAGTACTTC	CSARGILSYEQYF
.	TRBV11-1	TRBJ2-6	few	TGTGCCAGCAGCGAAATGTCAGCTTCGAGGGACACCACTCTGAGGGCCAACGTCCTGACTTTC	CASSEMSASRDTTLRANVLTF
TRBD1	TRBV9	TRBJ2-7	few	TGTGCCAGCAGCGTGGGGACAGCCCCCCGCGAGCAGTACTTC	CASSVGTAPREQYF
TRBD2	TRBV2	TRBJ2-1	.	TGTGCCAGCAGACCCTGGACTAGCGGGGGGCCAACCCACAATGAGCAGTTCTTC	CASRPWTSGGPTHNEQFF
.	TRBV9	TRBJ2-1	few	TGTGCCAGCAGCGTAGCAGGCAATGAGCAGTTCTTC	CASSVAGNEQFF
.	TRBV4-1	TRBJ2-1	.	TGCGCCAGCAGCCCACACACAGCGGAGCAGTTCTTC	CASSPHTAEQFF
TRBD2	TRBV9	TRBJ2-7	.	TGTGCCAGCAGCGTAGAAGGTAGCGGGGGCGACGAGCAGTACTTC	CASSVEGSGGDEQYF
.	TRBV6-5	TRBJ2-7	few	TGTGCCAGCAGTTACTGGGCAGGGACTCTCTACGAGCAGTACTTC	CASSYWAGTLYEQYF
.	TRBV29-1	TRBJ2-1	.	TGCAGCTTCACCCGGGACTTACTGGGCAATGAGCAGTTCTTC	CSFTRDLLGNEQFF
.	TRBV2	TRBJ2-7	.	TGTGCCAGCATCACCTCTACCCACCACGAGCAGTACTTC	CASITSTHHEQYF
.	TRBV30	TRBJ2-3	.	TGTGCCTGGAACTCTGGCGGTAGCGGCACAGATACGCAGTATTTT	CAWNSGGSGTDTQYF
.	TRBV4-1	TRBJ2-3	.	TGCGCCAGCAGCCAAGAGGGGGTAGGCACAGATACGCAGTATTTT	CASSQEGVGTDTQYF
.	TRBV25-1	TRBJ2-3	.	TGTGCCAGCAGTGAGTGGGGGGATACGCAGTATTTT	CASSEWGDTQYF
.	TRBV20-1	TRBJ1-5	.	TGCAGTGCCAACGCCCTTGGGGGCAATCAGCCCCAGCATTTT	CSANALGGNQPQHF
TRBD2	TRBV11-1	TRBJ2-1	few	TGTGCCAGCAGCTTTCCCCAGCGGGGGGGGACCTACAATGAGCAGTTCTTC	CASSFPQRGGTYNEQFF
.	TRBV3-1	TRBJ2-7	few	TGTGCCAGCAGCCAAGATTCGAGGCAGGACGCCCCCTACGAGCAGTACTTC	CASSQDSRQDAPYEQYF
TRBD1	TRBV11-3	TRBJ1-5	.	TGTGCCAGCAGGGGACAGTCCACCAATCAGCCCCAGCATTTT	CASRGQSTNQPQHF
.	TRBV12-3/TRBV12-4	TRBJ1-1	few	TGTGCCAGCAGTTTTGCAGGGGTGAACACTGAAGCTTTCTTT	CASSFAGVNTEAFF
TRBD1	TRBV29-1	TRBJ2-7	few	TGCAGCGCCACGACAGGGGAAGGGTACGAGCAGTACTTC	CSATTGEGYEQYF
.	TRBV7-8	TRBJ2-1	.	TGTGCCAGCAGCTTAGATCGGAAGTCCTACAATGAGCAGTTCTTC	CASSLDRKSYNEQFF
.	TRBV28	TRBJ2-5	.	TGTGCCAGCAGTTCAAGACTAGTCCAAGAGACCCAGTACTTC	CASSSRLVQETQYF
TRBD2	TRBV13	TRBJ2-7	many	TGTGCCAGCAGCTTAGGTGGACTAGCCTACGAGCAGTACTTC	CASSLGGLAYEQYF
.	TRBV20-1	TRBJ1-6	few	TGCAGTGCCTCATCCCTCTCCGATAATTCACCCCTCCACTTT	CSASSLSDNSPLHF